The rows below give T cell receptor beta chains drawn from one sample of a study of blood T cell repertoires in COVID-19. Using immunoSEQ multiplex PCR, the repertoire was profiled, and TCRdb retains in-frame clones only, with some absent. The sample lists around 75,000 clones, around 89% occurring once. Specimen: peripheral blood. The receptors were gathered from a human donor in a cohort sampled during active COVID-19. Each CDR3 is given with its conserved first and last residue.

CASSLGAREGTDTQYF TRBJ2-3 TRBV13
CASSTRLAGDYNEQFF TRBJ2-1 TRBV19
CASSSGTGAYGGNTIYF TRBJ1-3 TRBV9
CATSEAGTSGTGDTQYF TRBJ2-3 TRBV24-1
CASSFRDSRTDTQYF TRBJ2-3 TRBV5-5
CASSRSQASTDTQYF TRBJ2-3 TRBV7-8
CASSPITGAGTF TRBJ1-2 TRBV3-1/TRBV3-2
CASSTTGEKVYTF TRBJ1-2 TRBV19
CASSLAGDTQYF TRBJ2-3 TRBV28
CATSVGVLQFF TRBJ2-1 TRBV24-1
CASAWGGGTDTQYF TRBJ2-3 TRBV12-5
CASSVSLAGGYNEQFF TRBJ2-1 TRBV9
CASSSYRGSNQPQHF TRBJ1-5 TRBV5-8
CASRGAGTGDYGYTF TRBJ1-2 TRBV5-6
CASSDLAPGNTEAFF TRBJ1-1 TRBV6-1
CASTSGSIYNEQFF TRBJ2-1 TRBV28
CASTISGGGYNEQFF TRBJ2-1 TRBV2
CASSLQGTLNEQFF TRBJ2-1 TRBV3-1/TRBV3-2
CASSLTYGNEKLFF TRBJ1-4 TRBV7-9
CASSVDGTGELFF TRBJ2-2 TRBV9
CASGLVNRETQYF TRBJ2-5 TRBV12-5
CASSGGNWDTEAFF TRBJ1-1 TRBV19
CASSVGQGGAYNEQFF TRBJ2-1 TRBV7-9
CASSLAGGEKLFF TRBJ1-4 TRBV5-6
CASSLAEGDKQYF TRBJ2-7 TRBV7-9